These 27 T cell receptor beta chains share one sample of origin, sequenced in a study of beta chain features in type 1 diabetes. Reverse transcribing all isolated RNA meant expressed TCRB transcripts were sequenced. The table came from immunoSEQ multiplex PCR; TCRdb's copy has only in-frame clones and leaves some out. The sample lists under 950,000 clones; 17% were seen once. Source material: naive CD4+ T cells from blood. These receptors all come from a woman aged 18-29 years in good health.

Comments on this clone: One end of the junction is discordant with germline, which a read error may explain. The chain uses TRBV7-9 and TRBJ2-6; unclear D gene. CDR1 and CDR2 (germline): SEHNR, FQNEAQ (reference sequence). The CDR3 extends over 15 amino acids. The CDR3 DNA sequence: TGTGCCAGCAGCTTATTAGGTGCTGGCGCCAACGTCCTGACTTTC. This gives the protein CASSLLGAGANVLTF.

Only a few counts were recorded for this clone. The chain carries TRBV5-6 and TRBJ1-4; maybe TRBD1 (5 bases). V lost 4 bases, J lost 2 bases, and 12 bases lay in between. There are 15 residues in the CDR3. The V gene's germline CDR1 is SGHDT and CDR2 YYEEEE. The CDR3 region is CASSRDGGTNEKLFF. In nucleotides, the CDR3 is TGTGCCAGCAGCCGCGATGGGGGTACTAATGAAAAACTGTTTTTT. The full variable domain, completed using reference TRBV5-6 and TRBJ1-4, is DAGVTQSPTHLIKTRGQQVTLRCSPKSGHDTVSWYQQALGQGPQFIFQYYEEEERQRGNFPDRFSGHQFPNYSSELNVNALLLGDSALYLCASSRDGGTNEKLFFGSGTQLSVL.

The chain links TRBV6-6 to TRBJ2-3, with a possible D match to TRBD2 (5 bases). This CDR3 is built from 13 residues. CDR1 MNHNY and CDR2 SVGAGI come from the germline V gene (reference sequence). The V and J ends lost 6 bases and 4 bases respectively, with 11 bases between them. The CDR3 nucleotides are TGTGCCAGCAGAAGGACTGGCCCAGATACGCAGTATTTT. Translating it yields CASRRTGPDTQYF.

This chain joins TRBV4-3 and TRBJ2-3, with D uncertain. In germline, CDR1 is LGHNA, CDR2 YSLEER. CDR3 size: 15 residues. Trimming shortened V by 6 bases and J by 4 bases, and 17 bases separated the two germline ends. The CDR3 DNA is TGCGCCAGCAGAACCAACCTGGCAGGCGCAGATACGCAGTATTTT. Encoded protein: CASRTNLAGADTQYF.

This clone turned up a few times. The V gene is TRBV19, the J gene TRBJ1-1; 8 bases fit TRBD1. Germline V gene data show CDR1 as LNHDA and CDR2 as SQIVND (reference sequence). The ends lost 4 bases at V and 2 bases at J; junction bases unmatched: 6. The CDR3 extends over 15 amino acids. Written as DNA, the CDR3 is TGTGCCAGTAGTACCGTCGACAGGGGAAACACTGAAGCTTTCTTT. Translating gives CASSTVDRGNTEAFF. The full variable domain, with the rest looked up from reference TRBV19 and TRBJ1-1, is DGGITQSPKYLFRKEGQNVTLSCEQNLNHDAMYWYRQDPGQGLRLIYYSQIVNDFQKGDIAEGYSVSREKKESFPLTVTSAQKNPTAFYLCASSTVDRGNTEAFFGQGTRLTVV.

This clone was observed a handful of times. The CDR3 reads CASSNGQQFEKLFF. The CDR3 bases are TGTGCCAGCTCCAACGGGCAGCAATTTGAAAAACTGTTTTTT. The chain joins TRBV18 to TRBJ1-4; D is undetermined. The V end was cut by 6 bases, the J end by 7 bases, with 15 bases between. In germline, CDR1 is KGHSH, CDR2 LQKENI. The CDR3 has 14 amino acids.

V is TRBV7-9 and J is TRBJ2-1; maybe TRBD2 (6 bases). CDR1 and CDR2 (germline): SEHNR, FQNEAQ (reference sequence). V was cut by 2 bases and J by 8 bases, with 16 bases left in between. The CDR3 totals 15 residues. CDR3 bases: TGTGCCAGCAGCTTACGGAGGGACTGGAGTGATGAGCAGTTCTTC. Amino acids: CASSLRRDWSDEQFF. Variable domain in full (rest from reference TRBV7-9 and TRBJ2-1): DTGVSQNPRHKITKRGQNVTFRCDPISEHNRLYWYRQTLGQGPEFLTYFQNEAQLEKSRLLSDRFSAERPKGSFSTLEIQRTEQGDSAMYLCASSLRRDWSDEQFFGPGTRLTVL.

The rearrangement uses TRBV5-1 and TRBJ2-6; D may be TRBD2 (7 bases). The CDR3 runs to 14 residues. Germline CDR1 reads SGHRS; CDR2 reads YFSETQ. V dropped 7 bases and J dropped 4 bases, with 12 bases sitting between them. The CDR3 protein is CASGPGGGANVLTF. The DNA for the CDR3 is TGCGCCAGCGGGCCGGGGGGCGGGGCCAACGTCCTGACTTTC. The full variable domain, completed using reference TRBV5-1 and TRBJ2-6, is KAGVTQTPRYLIKTRGQQVTLSCSPISGHRSVSWYQQTPGQGLQFLFEYFSETQRNKGNFPGRFSGRQFSNSRSEMNVSTLELGDSALYLCASGPGGGANVLTFGAGSRLTVL.

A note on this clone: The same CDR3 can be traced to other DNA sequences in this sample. The CDR3 loop reads CASSPGTSVGEQFF. CDR3 coding DNA: TGTGCCAGCAGCCCAGGGACTAGCGTCGGTGAGCAGTTCTTC. V and J are TRBV7-9 and TRBJ2-1, with 10 bases matching TRBD2. CDR3 length: 14 amino acids. The ends lost 5 bases at V and 9 bases at J; junction bases unmatched: 7. The germline gives CDR1 SEHNR, CDR2 FQNEAQ (reference sequence).

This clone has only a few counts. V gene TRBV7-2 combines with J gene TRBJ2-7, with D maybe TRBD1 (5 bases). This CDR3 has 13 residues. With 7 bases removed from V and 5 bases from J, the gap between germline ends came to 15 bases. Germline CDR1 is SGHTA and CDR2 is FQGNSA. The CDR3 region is CASTQGSFNEQYF. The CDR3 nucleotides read TGTGCCAGCACGCAGGGCTCGTTCAACGAGCAGTACTTC.

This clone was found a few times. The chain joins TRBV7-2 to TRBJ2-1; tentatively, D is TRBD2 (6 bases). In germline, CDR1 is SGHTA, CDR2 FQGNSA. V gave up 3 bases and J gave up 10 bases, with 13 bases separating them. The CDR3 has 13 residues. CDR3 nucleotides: TGTGCCAGCAGCTTTACCCCGGGAGTCGAGCAGTTCTTC. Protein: CASSFTPGVEQFF.

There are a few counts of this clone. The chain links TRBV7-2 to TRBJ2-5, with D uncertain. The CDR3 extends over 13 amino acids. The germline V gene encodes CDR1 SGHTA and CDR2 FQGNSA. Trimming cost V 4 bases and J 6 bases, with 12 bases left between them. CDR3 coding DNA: TGTGCCAGCAGCTCCACGTTGTCCCAGACCCAGTACTTC. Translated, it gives CASSSTLSQTQYF. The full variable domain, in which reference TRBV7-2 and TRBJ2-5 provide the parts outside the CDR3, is GAGVSQSPSNKVTEKGKDVELRCDPISGHTALYWYRQSLGQGLEFLIYFQGNSAPDKSGLPSDRFSAERTGGSVSTLTIQRTQQEDSAVYLCASSSTLSQTQYFGPGTRLLVL.

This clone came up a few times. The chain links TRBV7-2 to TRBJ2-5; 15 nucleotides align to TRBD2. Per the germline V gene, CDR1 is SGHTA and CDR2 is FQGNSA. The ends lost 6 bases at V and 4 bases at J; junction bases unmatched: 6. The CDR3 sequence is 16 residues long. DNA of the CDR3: TGTGCCAGCAGTTCCCGGACTAGCGGGAGGGGAGAGACCCAGTACTTC. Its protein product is CASSSRTSGRGETQYF.

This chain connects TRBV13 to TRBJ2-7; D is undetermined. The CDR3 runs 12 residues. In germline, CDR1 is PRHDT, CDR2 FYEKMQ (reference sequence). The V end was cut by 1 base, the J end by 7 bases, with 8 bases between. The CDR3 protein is CASSLVGLEQYF. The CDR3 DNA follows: TGTGCCAGCAGCTTAGTAGGTTTGGAGCAGTACTTC.

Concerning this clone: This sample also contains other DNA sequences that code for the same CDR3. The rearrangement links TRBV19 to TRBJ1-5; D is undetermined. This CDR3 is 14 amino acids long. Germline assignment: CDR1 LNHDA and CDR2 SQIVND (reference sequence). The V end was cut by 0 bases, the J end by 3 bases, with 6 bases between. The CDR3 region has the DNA TGTGCCAGTAGTATAGATCGGGACAATCAGCCCCAGCATTTT. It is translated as CASSIDRDNQPQHF. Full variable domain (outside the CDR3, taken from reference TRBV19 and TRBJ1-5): DGGITQSPKYLFRKEGQNVTLSCEQNLNHDAMYWYRQDPGQGLRLIYYSQIVNDFQKGDIAEGYSVSREKKESFPLTVTSAQKNPTAFYLCASSIDRDNQPQHFGDGTRLSIL.

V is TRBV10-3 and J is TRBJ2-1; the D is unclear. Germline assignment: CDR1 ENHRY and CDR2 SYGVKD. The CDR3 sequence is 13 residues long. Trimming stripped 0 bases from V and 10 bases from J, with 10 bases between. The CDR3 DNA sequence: TGTGCCATCAGTGAGTCGTGGTCCTGGGAGCAGTTCTTC. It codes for CAISESWSWEQFF.

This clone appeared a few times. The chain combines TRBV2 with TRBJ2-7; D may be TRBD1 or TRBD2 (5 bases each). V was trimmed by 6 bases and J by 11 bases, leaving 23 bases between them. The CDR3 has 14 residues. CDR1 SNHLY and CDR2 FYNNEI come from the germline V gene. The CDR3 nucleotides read TGTGCCAGCAGACCCACTACGGGACCCTCTTTTGAGTACTTC. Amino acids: CASRPTTGPSFEYF.

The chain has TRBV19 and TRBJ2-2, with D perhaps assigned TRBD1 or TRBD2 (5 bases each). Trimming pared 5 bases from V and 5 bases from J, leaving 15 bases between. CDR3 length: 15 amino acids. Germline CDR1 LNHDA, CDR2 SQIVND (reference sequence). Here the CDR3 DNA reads TGTGCCAGTAGTCCGCCCGGGACCCCAACCGGGGAGCTGTTTTTT. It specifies CASSPPGTPTGELFF.

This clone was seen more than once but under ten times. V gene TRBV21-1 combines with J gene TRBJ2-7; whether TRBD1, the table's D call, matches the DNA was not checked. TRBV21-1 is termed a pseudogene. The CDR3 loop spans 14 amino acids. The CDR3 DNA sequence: TGTGCCAGCAGCAAAGGCCCCCCAGGGTACGAGCAGTACTTC. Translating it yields CASSKGPPGYEQYF.

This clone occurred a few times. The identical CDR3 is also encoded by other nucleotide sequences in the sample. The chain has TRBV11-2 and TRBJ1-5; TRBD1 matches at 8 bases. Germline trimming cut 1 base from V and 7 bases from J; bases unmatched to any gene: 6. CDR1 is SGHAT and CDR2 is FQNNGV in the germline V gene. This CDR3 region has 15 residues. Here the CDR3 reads CASSLGQGKGQPQHF. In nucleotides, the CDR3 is TGTGCCAGCAGCTTAGGACAGGGGAAAGGGCAGCCCCAGCATTTT.

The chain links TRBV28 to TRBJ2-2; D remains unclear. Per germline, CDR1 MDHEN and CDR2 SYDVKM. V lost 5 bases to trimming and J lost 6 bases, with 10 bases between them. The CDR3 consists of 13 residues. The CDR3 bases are TGTGCCAGCAGTACAAATGGAGCCGGGGAGCTGTTTTTT. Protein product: CASSTNGAGELFF.

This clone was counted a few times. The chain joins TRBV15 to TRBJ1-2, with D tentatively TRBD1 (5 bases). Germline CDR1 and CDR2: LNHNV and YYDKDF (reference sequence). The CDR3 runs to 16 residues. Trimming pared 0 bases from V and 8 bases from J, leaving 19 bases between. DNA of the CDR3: TGTGCCACCAGCAGAGATGTGCAGGGTGCTTCTGGGGGCTACACCTTC. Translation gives CATSRDVQGASGGYTF.

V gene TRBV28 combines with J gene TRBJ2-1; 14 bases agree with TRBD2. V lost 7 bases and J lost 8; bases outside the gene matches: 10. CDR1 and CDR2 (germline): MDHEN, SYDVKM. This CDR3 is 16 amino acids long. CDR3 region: CASTPLGTSGRYEQFF. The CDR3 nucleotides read TGTGCCAGCACCCCCCTTGGGACTAGCGGGAGATATGAGCAGTTCTTC.

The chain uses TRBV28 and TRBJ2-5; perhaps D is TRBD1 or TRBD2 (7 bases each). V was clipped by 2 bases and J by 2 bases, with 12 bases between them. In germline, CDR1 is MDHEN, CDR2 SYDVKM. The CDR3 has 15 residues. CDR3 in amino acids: CASSLRQGGQETQYF. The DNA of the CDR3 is TGTGCCAGCAGTTTACGACAGGGAGGGCAAGAGACCCAGTACTTC.

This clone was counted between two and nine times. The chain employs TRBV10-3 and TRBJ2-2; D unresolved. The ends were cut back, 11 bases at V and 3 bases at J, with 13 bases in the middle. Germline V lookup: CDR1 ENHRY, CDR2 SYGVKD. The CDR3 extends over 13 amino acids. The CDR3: CAAHNGHTGELFF. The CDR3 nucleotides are TGTGCCGCCCATAACGGACACACCGGGGAGCTGTTTTTT.

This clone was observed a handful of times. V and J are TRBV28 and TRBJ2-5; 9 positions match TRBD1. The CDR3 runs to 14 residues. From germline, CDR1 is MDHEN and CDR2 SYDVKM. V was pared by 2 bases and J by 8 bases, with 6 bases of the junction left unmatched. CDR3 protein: CASSLPGQGNTQYF. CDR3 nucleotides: TGTGCCAGCAGTTTACCTGGACAGGGGAATACCCAGTACTTC. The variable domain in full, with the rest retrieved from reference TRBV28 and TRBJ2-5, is DVKVTQSSRYLVKRTGEKVFLECVQDMDHENMFWYRQDPGLGLRLIYFSYDVKMKEKGDIPEGYSVSREKKERFSLILESASTNQTSMYLCASSLPGQGNTQYFGPGTRLLVL.

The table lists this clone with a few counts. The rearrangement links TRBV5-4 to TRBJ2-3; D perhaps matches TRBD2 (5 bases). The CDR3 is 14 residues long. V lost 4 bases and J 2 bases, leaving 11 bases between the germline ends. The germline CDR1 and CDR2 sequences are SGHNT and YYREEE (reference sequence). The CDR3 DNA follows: TGTGCCAGCAGCAGGACTCGGGACACAGATACGCAGTATTTT. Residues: CASSRTRDTDTQYF.